The sequence of this TCR beta chain was determined in a study of shared clonotypes between healthy human individuals. CDR1 and CDR2 from the germline V gene are SQVTM and ANQGSEA. This CDR3 comprises 12 residues. V was shortened by 5 bases and J by 2 bases, with 6 bases between the two germline ends. TCRdb's copy holds only in-frame clones and misses some; the assay was immunoSEQ multiplex PCR. The table records about 2.4 million clones, 90% to 95% of them present only once. The sequence was collected from a man younger than 35 in good health. Some clones in this sample may be carry-over from other donors' samples. Sequenced material: naive CD4+ T cells from PBMCs. Subset noted: CD45RA+ positively selected. The V and J genes are TRBV29-1 and TRBJ2-2; no clear D. The CDR3 nucleotides are TGCAGCGTTTACTTCAACACCGGGGAGCTGTTTTTT. Its protein product is CSVYFNTGELFF.